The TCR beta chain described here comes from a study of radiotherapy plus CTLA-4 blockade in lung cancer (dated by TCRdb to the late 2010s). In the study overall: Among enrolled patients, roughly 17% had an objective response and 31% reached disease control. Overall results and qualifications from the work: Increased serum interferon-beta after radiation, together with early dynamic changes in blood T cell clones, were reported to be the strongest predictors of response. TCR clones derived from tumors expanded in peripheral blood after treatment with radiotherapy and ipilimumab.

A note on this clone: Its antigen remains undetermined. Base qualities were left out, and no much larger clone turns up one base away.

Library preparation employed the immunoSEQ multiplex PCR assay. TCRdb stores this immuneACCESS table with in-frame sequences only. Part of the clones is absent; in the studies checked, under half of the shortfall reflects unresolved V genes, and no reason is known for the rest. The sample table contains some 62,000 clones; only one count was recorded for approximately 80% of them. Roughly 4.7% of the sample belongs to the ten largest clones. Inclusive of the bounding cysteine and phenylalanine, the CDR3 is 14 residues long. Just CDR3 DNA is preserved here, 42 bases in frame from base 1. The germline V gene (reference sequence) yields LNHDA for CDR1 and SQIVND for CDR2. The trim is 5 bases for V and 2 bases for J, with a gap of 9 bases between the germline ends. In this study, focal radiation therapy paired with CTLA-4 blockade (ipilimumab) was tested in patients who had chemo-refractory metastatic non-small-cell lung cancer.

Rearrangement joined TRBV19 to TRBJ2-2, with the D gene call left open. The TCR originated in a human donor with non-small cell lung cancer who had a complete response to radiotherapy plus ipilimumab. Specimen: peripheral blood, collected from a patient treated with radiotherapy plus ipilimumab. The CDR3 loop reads CASSPGPNTGELFF. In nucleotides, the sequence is TGTGCCAGTAGTCCCGGCCCTAACACCGGGGAGCTGTTTTTT.